One and the same sample provided the 9 T cell receptor beta chains below, sequenced in a study of shared clonotypes between healthy human individuals (dated by TCRdb to the early 2020s). The library was built by means of the immunoSEQ multiplex PCR assay. TCRdb provides this immuneACCESS table in a form limited to in-frame rearrangements. Some clones are lacking; in checked studies, under half of them reflect an unresolved V gene, and why the rest are absent is not known. For this sample there are approximately 1.4 million clones; about 98% appear just once. The ten largest clonotypes hold 0.4% to 0.55% of the sample. The sample was naive CD4+ T cells sorted from blood. Taken with the paper, the label for cell subset or site translates to: CD45RA+ positively selected. The origin of the receptors is a man younger than 40 in good health.

CDR3 coding DNA: TGTGCCAGCAGCGCGACAGGTAGCAATCAGCCCCAGCATTTT. This translates into CASSATGSNQPQHF. The gene calls are TRBV9 and TRBJ1-5; D may be TRBD1 (6 bases). From germline, CDR1 is SGDLS and CDR2 YYNGEE. V lost 3 bases and J lost 0, with 7 bases in between. The CDR3 contains 14 residues.

V is TRBV10-3 and J is TRBJ1-2, with no clear D. The germline V and J ends were trimmed by 1 base and 0 bases, with 9 bases remaining between them. The germline CDR1 and CDR2 sequences are ENHRY and SYGVKD. CDR3 length: 15 amino acids. This CDR3 reads CAISEFSITNYGYTF. CDR3 nucleotides: TGTGCCATCAGTGAGTTCAGCATTACTAACTATGGCTACACCTTC.

This rearrangement joins TRBV5-5 to TRBJ2-7, with D unclear. CDR3 size: 14 residues. V dropped 2 bases and J dropped 3 bases, with 12 bases sitting between them. Per germline, CDR1 SGHKS and CDR2 YYEKEE (reference sequence). Here the CDR3 reads CASSFRPNYYEQYF. The CDR3, as DNA: TGTGCCAGCAGCTTTCGGCCGAACTACTACGAGCAGTACTTC. Combining the CDR3 with reference TRBV5-5 and TRBJ2-7 gives the whole variable domain DAGVTQSPTHLIKTRGQQVTLRCSPISGHKSVSWYQQVLGQGPQFIFQYYEKEERGRGNFPDRFSARQFPNYSSELNVNALLLGDSALYLCASSFRPNYYEQYFGPGTRLTVT.

The chain is built from TRBV28 and TRBJ2-7, with D perhaps matching TRBD2 (6 bases). Germline lookup yields CDR1 MDHEN and CDR2 SYDVKM. The CDR3 has 13 residues. V lost 4 bases and J lost 4, with 11 bases in between. For the CDR3, the DNA is TGTGCCAGCAGTTACTCCGGGAGTTACGAGCAGTACTTC. It is translated as CASSYSGSYEQYF.

The gene calls are TRBV9 and TRBJ2-3, with 9 positions matching TRBD1. The junction had 7 bases not matched to a gene; V was cut back by 0 bases and J by 2 bases. The germline gives CDR1 SGDLS, CDR2 YYNGEE. The CDR3 consists of 17 residues. CDR3 nucleotide sequence: TGTGCCAGCAGCGTAGTTACAGGGGGCACCCTCACAGATACGCAGTATTTT. It translates to CASSVVTGGTLTDTQYF.

This clone is a singleton in its sample. This chain joins TRBV6-1 and TRBJ1-2; no clear D. This CDR3 is 14 amino acids long. The V gene lost 1 base and the J gene lost 5 bases, with 11 bases spanning the gap. CDR1 MNHNS and CDR2 SASEGT come from the germline V gene. For the CDR3, the DNA is TGTGCCAGCAGTGAAGGGCCGGTTGGGTATGGCTACACCTTC. Encoded protein: CASSEGPVGYGYTF.

The chain couples TRBV6-5 to TRBJ1-4; 7 positions match TRBD1. The CDR3 is 16 amino acids. After removal of 0 bases from V and 10 bases from J, the junction contained 11 bases not matched to a gene. Germline V gene lookup returns CDR1 MNHEY and CDR2 SVGAGI. The CDR3 DNA follows: TGTGCCAGCAGTTACTCGAGAGGCCAGGGGGTTGCAAAACTGTTTTTT. This gives the protein CASSYSRGQGVAKLFF.

The rearrangement links TRBV5-4 to TRBJ2-7; possible D gene TRBD2, 6 bases. CDR1 and CDR2 from the germline V gene are SGHNT and YYREEE (reference sequence). The V end was cut by 2 bases, the J end by 6 bases, with 18 bases between. The CDR3 length is 15 residues. DNA for the CDR3: TGTGCCAGCAGCTTCTTCGGGACTTCTTACGCCGAGCAGTACTTC. Encoded protein: CASSFFGTSYAEQYF.

This clone showed up just once. This chain joins TRBV6-5 and TRBJ2-7; 11 bases are shared with TRBD2. This CDR3 contains 15 residues. The ends lost 2 bases at V and 4 bases at J; junction bases unmatched: 4. The germline gives CDR1 MNHEY, CDR2 SVGAGI. CDR3 residues: CASSYRLAGGYEQYF. In DNA form, the CDR3 reads TGTGCCAGCAGTTACCGGCTAGCGGGAGGTTACGAGCAGTACTTC.